Below, 24 T cell receptor beta chains from the same sample are listed, as sequenced in a study of identical twins. A single record per CDR3 protein comes from TCRdb applying MiXCR to the 5' RACE reads. Of approximately 470,000 distinct CDR3 sequences in the sample, approximately 15% were seen once. These data are also associated with another study on yellow fever vaccine responses in identical twins.

The sequencing input was CD4+ T cells sorted from blood. Source of these receptors: a woman aged 18-29 years in good health.

The gene calls are TRBV4-3 and TRBJ2-7; the match to TRBD2 covers 12 bases. CDR3 length equals 15 residues. The germline CDR1 and CDR2 sequences are LGHNA and YSLEER. With V trimmed by 5 bases and J by 1 base, 3 bases remained unmatched. Here the CDR3 DNA reads TGCGCCAGCAGCGAAGGACTAGCGGGGTCCTACGAGCAGTACTTC. It yields the protein CASSEGLAGSYEQYF.

A few counts support this clonotype. The gene calls are TRBV29-1 and TRBJ2-4, with no clear D. Germline V gene sequence: CDR1 SQVTM, CDR2 ANQGSEA. The CDR3 sequence is 12 residues long. The V end was cut by 4 bases, the J end by 0 bases, with 4 bases between. CDR3 protein: CSVVGAKNIQYF. In DNA, the CDR3 is TGCAGCGTTGTAGGAGCCAAAAACATTCAGTACTTC.

This clonotype was seen only a few times. The chain links TRBV3-1 to TRBJ2-3; no reliable D call. CDR1 is LGHDT, CDR2 YNNKEL, per germline (reference sequence). The CDR3 has 16 amino acids. Deletions cut 0 bases from V and 2 bases from J, with 12 bases between. The CDR3 sequence: CASSQDRFYSTDTQYF. The CDR3 DNA reads TGTGCCAGCAGCCAAGATCGGTTCTACTCCACAGATACGCAGTATTTT.

This chain joins TRBV20-1 and TRBJ2-3; TRBD2 is a possible D gene (6 bases). This CDR3 is 14 amino acids long. Trimming pared 5 bases from V and 0 bases from J, leaving 12 bases between. Germline V gene data show CDR1 as DFQATT and CDR2 as SNEGSKA (reference sequence). The CDR3 nucleotides are TGCAGTGCTCTGCGGGACCCGAGCACAGATACGCAGTATTTT. Translation: CSALRDPSTDTQYF.

The chain employs TRBV6-2 or TRBV6-3 and TRBJ2-1, with D perhaps TRBD2 (7 bases). The CDR3 covers 13 residues. Per the germline V gene, CDR1 is MNHEY and CDR2 is SVGEGT. Trimming cost V 7 bases and J 8 bases, with 15 bases left between them. CDR3 sequence: CASTGGPGDEQFF. Written as DNA, the CDR3 is TGTGCCAGCACCGGGGGGCCTGGCGATGAGCAGTTCTTC.

Only a few counts were recorded for this clonotype. V usage is TRBV12-3 or TRBV12-4 and J usage is TRBJ2-2, with D perhaps TRBD1 (6 bases). The V and J ends lost 2 bases and 4 bases respectively, with 11 bases between them. This CDR3 has 15 residues. The CDR3 reads CASSLQGPATGELFF. CDR3 nucleotide sequence: TGTGCCAGCAGTTTACAGGGGCCCGCCACCGGGGAGCTGTTTTTT.

The V gene is TRBV20-1, the J gene TRBJ2-7; no clear D. V shed 3 bases and J shed 4 bases, with 10 bases lying between them. This CDR3 has 12 residues. Germline lookup yields CDR1 DFQATT and CDR2 SNEGSKA (reference sequence). In nucleotides, the CDR3 is TGCAGTGCTAGGCCCCTGGTGTACGAGCAGTACTTC. Its protein is CSARPLVYEQYF.

This clonotype was seen more than once but under ten times. The CDR3 sequence: CATRTIDGGYTF. The CDR3 nucleotides are TGTGCCACCAGGACCATAGACGGCGGCTACACCTTC. J is TRBJ1-2 and V is TRBV12-3 or TRBV12-4; D remains ambiguous. Trimming left V 10 bases short and J 8 bases short, with 17 bases between. This CDR3 has 12 residues.

This clonotype was seen more than once but under ten times. The CDR3 loop is CATSGGRGNTGELFF. As DNA, the CDR3 is TGTGCCACCAGTGGAGGCAGGGGGAACACCGGGGAGCTGTTTTTT. The chain has TRBV24-1 and TRBJ2-2; perhaps TRBD1 as D (6 bases). The CDR3 has 15 residues. Looked up from germline, CDR1 is KGHDR and CDR2 is SFDVKD. V gave up 5 bases and J gave up 1 base, with 10 bases separating them.

The J gene is TRBJ2-2, the V gene TRBV2; 8 positions agree with TRBD1. Germline V gives CDR1 SNHLY, CDR2 FYNNEI. The CDR3 loop spans 14 amino acids. With V trimmed by 6 bases and J by 4 bases, 4 bases remained unmatched. CDR3 amino acids: CASRPTGGTGELFF. CDR3 coding DNA: TGTGCCAGCAGGCCTACAGGGGGCACCGGGGAGCTGTTTTTT.

This chain links TRBV7-9 with TRBJ1-1, with D possibly matching TRBD1 (5 bases). The germline V gene encodes CDR1 SEHNR and CDR2 FQNEAQ (reference sequence). V dropped 5 bases and J dropped 8 bases, with 9 bases sitting between them. There are 11 residues in the CDR3. In nucleotides, the CDR3 is TGTGCCAGCAGCCAAGAGGGGGAAGCTTTCTTT. Its translation: CASSQEGEAFF.

This rearrangement joins TRBV20-1 to TRBJ2-2; D is uncertain. V was clipped by 3 bases and J by 1 base, with 6 bases between them. Per germline, CDR1 DFQATT and CDR2 SNEGSKA (reference sequence). This CDR3 is built from 13 residues. CDR3 amino acids: CSASGQNTGELFF. The CDR3 nucleotides read TGCAGTGCTAGTGGGCAGAACACCGGGGAGCTGTTTTTT.

This clonotype has just a few counts. The rearrangement links TRBV12-3 or TRBV12-4 to TRBJ1-6; no firm D call. The CDR3 length is 13 residues. Trimming cost V 4 bases and J 6 bases, with 7 bases left between them. CDR3 DNA: TGTGCCAGCAGTTCCCGGCCTAATTCACCCCTCCACTTT. Its translation is CASSSRPNSPLHF.

This clonotype was detected only a few times. The gene calls are TRBV5-6 and TRBJ2-3; 7 nucleotides line up with TRBD2. The CDR3 extends over 15 amino acids. The germline V gene encodes CDR1 SGHDT and CDR2 YYEEEE. With 4 bases clipped from V and 2 bases from J, the junction kept 7 bases outside the gene matches. For the CDR3, the DNA is TGTGCCAGCAGCCCAAGCGGGGCAGTCACAGATACGCAGTATTTT. It codes for CASSPSGAVTDTQYF.

This clonotype was observed once. V and J are TRBV28 and TRBJ2-3, with D possibly TRBD2 on 6 matching bases. V lost 8 bases, J lost 0 bases, and 9 bases lay in between. Per the germline V gene, CDR1 is MDHEN and CDR2 is SYDVKM. This CDR3 is 13 amino acids long. As DNA, the CDR3 is TGTGCCAGCTGCGGGATGAGCACAGATACGCAGTATTTT. Encoded protein: CASCGMSTDTQYF.

This clonotype was picked up a small number of times. The V gene is TRBV10-1, the J gene TRBJ2-2, with TRBD2 identical over 10 bases. The CDR3 length is 17 residues. Germline values: CDR1 WNHNN, CDR2 SYGVQD (reference sequence). V lost 3 bases and J lost 4; bases outside the gene matches: 8. The CDR3 region is CASSDAAGGPGTGELFF. In DNA form, the CDR3 reads TGCGCCAGCAGTGATGCAGCGGGAGGGCCGGGCACCGGGGAGCTGTTTTTT.

This rearrangement joins TRBV6-1 to TRBJ2-3; no reliable D call. The germline gives CDR1 MNHNS, CDR2 SASEGT. V was clipped by 4 bases and J by 1 base, with 9 bases between them. CDR3 length: 14 amino acids. CDR3 amino acids: CASSGFPGTDTQYF. CDR3 DNA: TGTGCCAGCAGTGGATTTCCCGGCACAGATACGCAGTATTTT.

J is TRBJ1-6 and V is TRBV15; the D gene is possibly TRBD1 (6 bases). CDR1 LNHNV and CDR2 YYDKDF come from the germline V gene (reference sequence). This CDR3 is 14 amino acids long. Trimming cost V 5 bases and J 6 bases, with 11 bases left between them. This CDR3 is CATSVRDTNSPLHF. Here the CDR3 DNA reads TGTGCCACCAGCGTCCGGGACACTAATTCACCCCTCCACTTT.

The CDR3 nucleotides are TGTGCCAGCAGCTCCCCCCGACTAGTGACTTCCTACGAGCAGTACTTC. Translating gives CASSSPRLVTSYEQYF. This chain uses TRBV11-2 with TRBJ2-7; D possibly corresponds to TRBD2 (6 bases). CDR1 SGHAT and CDR2 FQNNGV come from the germline V gene. V was pared by 4 bases and J by 1 base, with 17 bases between. This CDR3 has 16 amino acids.

In its sample, this clonotype was seen a few times. The chain couples TRBV2 to TRBJ2-1; 12 nucleotides match TRBD2. Germline values: CDR1 SNHLY, CDR2 FYNNEI. The CDR3 is made up of 16 amino acids. The V segment lost 5 bases and the J segment 6 bases; nucleotides outside the gene matches: 8. In DNA form, the CDR3 reads TGTGCCAGCAGTCTACGGACTAGCGGGACGGGCAATGAGCAGTTCTTC. This translates into CASSLRTSGTGNEQFF.

This clonotype was recorded at least ten times. The chain couples TRBV27 to TRBJ2-1; perhaps D is TRBD1 or TRBD2 (5 bases each). Trimming shortened V by 5 bases and J by 5 bases, and 13 bases separated the two germline ends. Germline CDR1 MNHEY, CDR2 SMNVEV (reference sequence). There are 14 residues in the CDR3. CDR3 sequence: CASSPWDGDNEQFF. The CDR3 bases are TGTGCCAGCAGTCCGTGGGACGGCGACAATGAGCAGTTCTTC.

The chain is built from TRBV20-1 and TRBJ1-2, with TRBD1 identical over 12 bases. Unmatched junction bases numbered 7, after V lost 2 bases and J lost 3 bases. CDR1 DFQATT and CDR2 SNEGSKA come from the germline V gene (reference sequence). This CDR3 region has 16 residues. In DNA, the CDR3 is TGCAGTGCTAGAACCGGGACAGGGGGCAACTACTATGGCTACACCTTC. This gives the protein CSARTGTGGNYYGYTF.

This clonotype appeared a few times. V and J are TRBV6-5 and TRBJ2-7, with D perhaps TRBD1 (7 bases). This CDR3 region has 17 residues. CDR1 and CDR2 (germline): MNHEY, SVGAGI. Trimming pared 2 bases from V and 5 bases from J, leaving 22 bases between. CDR3 nucleotides: TGTGCCAGCAGTTACCCTATACTTGACAGGGAGGAGGACGAGCAGTACTTC. Translated, it gives CASSYPILDREEDEQYF.

The V gene is TRBV7-6, the J gene TRBJ1-1, with 8 bases that match TRBD1. CDR3 length: 15 amino acids. V gave up 5 bases and J gave up 1 base; unmatched junction bases: 6. The germline gives CDR1 SGHVS, CDR2 FNYEAQ. The CDR3 sequence: CASSLTGQGNTEAFF. The CDR3 region has the DNA TGTGCCAGCAGCCTTACCGGACAGGGGAACACTGAAGCTTTCTTT.